These 5 T cell receptor beta chains were all obtained from the same sample, sequenced in a study of blood T cell repertoires in COVID-19. Only in-frame clones appear in the TCRdb table, and some are missing; sequencing was by immunoSEQ multiplex PCR. The sample comprises fewer than 700,000 clones, about 89% of which are singletons, and roughly 7.3% rests with the top ten. Sample: peripheral blood. The source of these receptors is a woman aged 45-59 years with COVID-19, enrolled during active disease.

The chain carries TRBV30 and TRBJ2-6, with TRBD1 matching over 8 bases. Germline CDR1 and CDR2: GTSNPN and SVGIG (reference sequence). This CDR3 is built from 19 residues. Germline trimming cut 3 bases from V and 4 bases from J; bases unmatched to any gene: 17. The CDR3 bases are TGTGCCTGGAGCTCTTTGGGAGGACAGGGTTCCCCCGGGGCCAACGTCCTGACTTTC. This gives the protein CAWSSLGGQGSPGANVLTF.

The chain couples TRBV5-6 to TRBJ2-4, with 7 positions matching TRBD1. CDR1 is SGHDT and CDR2 is YYEEEE in the germline V gene. The CDR3 has 17 residues. V gave up 1 base and J gave up 7 bases; unmatched junction bases: 14. The DNA for the CDR3 is TGTGCCAGCAGCTTGTACTACGGACAGGCAATAGAGAACATTCAGTACTTC. This sequence encodes CASSLYYGQAIENIQYF.

This chain links TRBV5-1 with TRBJ1-1; 9 bases map to TRBD1. The ends lost 4 bases at V and 1 base at J; junction bases unmatched: 8. Germline loops: CDR1 SGHRS, CDR2 YFSETQ. The CDR3 extends over 16 amino acids. In DNA form, the CDR3 reads TGCGCCAGCAGCCCCGGGACAGGGTGGGCGAACACTGAAGCTTTCTTT. Translated, it gives CASSPGTGWANTEAFF.

This clone was found a few times. V gene TRBV6-4 combines with J gene TRBJ1-6; the D is unclear. Germline V gene sequence: CDR1 MRHNA, CDR2 SNTAGT. This CDR3 is built from 18 residues. V dropped 0 bases and J dropped 10 bases, with 22 bases sitting between them. CDR3: CASSDSNSGNGLLSPLHF. CDR3 DNA sequence: TGTGCCAGCAGTGACTCGAACTCGGGGAACGGTCTCCTCTCACCCCTCCACTTT.

The rearrangement uses TRBV11-2 and TRBJ1-1; D not resolved. The V gene lost 2 bases and the J gene lost 6 bases, with 19 bases spanning the gap. The CDR3 covers 16 residues. Germline loops: CDR1 SGHAT, CDR2 FQNNGV. The CDR3 sequence: CASSLIGTVLRAEAFF. The CDR3 region has the DNA TGTGCCAGCAGCTTAATAGGCACGGTTCTGAGGGCTGAAGCTTTCTTT.